Here is one T cell receptor (beta chain) with its context. Its antigen is still unknown. The source of the sample is a study of CD8+CD57+ T cells in acquired aplastic anemia. It was genomic DNA that served as the template for profiling TCR beta VDJ and CDR3. A single record per CDR3 protein comes from TCRdb applying MiXCR to the reads. The repertoire consists of over 150,000 distinct CDR3 sequences, with almost 50% occurring once and the leading ten covering 10% to 15%. Sequenced patients had shown CD8+CD57+ cell expansion by flow cytometry. No patient had been given any therapy when blood was sampled. Study outcomes and limitations: Comparison of patients with controls identified about 27 shared CD8+ CDR3 sequences.

In germline, CDR1 is SGHAT, CDR2 FQDESV (reference sequence). The CDR3 has 14 amino acids. Trimming at V came to 1 base and at J to 8 bases, leaving 3 bases not matched to a gene. The source material was sorted CD4+, CD8+, or CD8+CD57+ T cells (not recorded which) from PBMCs. The chain is built from TRBV11-1 and TRBJ2-1; 9 nucleotides match TRBD1. This clonotype was sampled from a human donor with aplastic anemia. The CDR3 is CASSLDRGHDEQFF. DNA of the CDR3: TGTGCCAGCAGCTTAGACAGGGGGCATGATGAGCAGTTCTTC. The whole variable domain, filled in from reference TRBV11-1 and TRBJ2-1, reads EAEVAQSPRYKITEKSQAVAFWCDPISGHATLYWYRQILGQGPELLVQFQDESVVDDSQLPKDRFSAERLKGVDSTLKIQPAELGDSAMYLCASSLDRGHDEQFFGPGTRLTVL.